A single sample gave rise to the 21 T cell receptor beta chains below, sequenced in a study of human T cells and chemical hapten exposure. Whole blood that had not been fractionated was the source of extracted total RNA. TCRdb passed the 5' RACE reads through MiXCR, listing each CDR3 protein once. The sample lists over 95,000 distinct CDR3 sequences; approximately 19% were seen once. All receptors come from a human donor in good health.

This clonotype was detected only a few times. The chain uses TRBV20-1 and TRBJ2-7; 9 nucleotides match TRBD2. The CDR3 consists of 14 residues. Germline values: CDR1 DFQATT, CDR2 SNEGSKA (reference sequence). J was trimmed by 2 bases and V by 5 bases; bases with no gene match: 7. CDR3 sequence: CSARGTSSPYEQYF. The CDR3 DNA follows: TGCAGTGCTCGGGGGACTAGCTCTCCCTACGAGCAGTACTTC.

The CDR3 region is CATRGLAGGNEQYF. CDR3 nucleotides: TGTGCCACGAGAGGGCTAGCGGGAGGAAACGAGCAGTACTTC. The chain carries TRBV27 and TRBJ2-7; 11 nucleotides align to TRBD2. The CDR3 sequence is 14 residues long. Trimming took 10 bases from V and 5 from J; bases not matched to a gene: 10. Germline loops: CDR1 MNHEY, CDR2 SMNVEV (reference sequence).

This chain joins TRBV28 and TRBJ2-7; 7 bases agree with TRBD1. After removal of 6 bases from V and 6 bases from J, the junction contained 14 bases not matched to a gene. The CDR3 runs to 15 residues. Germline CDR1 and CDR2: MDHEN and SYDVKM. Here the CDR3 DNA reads TGTGCCAGCAGACCAACACAGGGACAGTTAATCGAGCAGTACTTC. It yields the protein CASRPTQGQLIEQYF.

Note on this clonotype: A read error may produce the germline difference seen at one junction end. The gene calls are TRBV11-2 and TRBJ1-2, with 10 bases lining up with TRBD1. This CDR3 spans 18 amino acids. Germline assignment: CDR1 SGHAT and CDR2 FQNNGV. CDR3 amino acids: CASSLEGQGRVTNYGYTF. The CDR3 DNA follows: TGTGCCAGCAGCCTAGAGGGACAGGGGCGGGTTACTAACTATGGCTACACCTTC.

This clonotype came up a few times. The CDR3 sequence: CASGLGQGAYNEQFF. The CDR3 nucleotides are TGTGCTAGTGGTTTAGGACAGGGGGCTTACAATGAGCAGTTCTTC. The rearrangement joins TRBV12-5 to TRBJ2-1, with 11 nucleotides matching TRBD1. Germline trimming cut 3 bases from V and 4 bases from J; bases unmatched to any gene: 2. CDR1 and CDR2 (germline): LGHNT, FRNRAP. CDR3 length: 15 amino acids.

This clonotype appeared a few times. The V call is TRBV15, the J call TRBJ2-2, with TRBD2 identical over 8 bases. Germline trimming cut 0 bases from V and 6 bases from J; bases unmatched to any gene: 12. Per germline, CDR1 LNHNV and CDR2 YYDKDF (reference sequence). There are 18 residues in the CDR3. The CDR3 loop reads CATSREAAGVVRAGELFF. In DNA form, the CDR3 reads TGTGCCACCAGCAGAGAAGCAGCGGGAGTTGTGAGGGCCGGGGAGCTGTTTTTT.

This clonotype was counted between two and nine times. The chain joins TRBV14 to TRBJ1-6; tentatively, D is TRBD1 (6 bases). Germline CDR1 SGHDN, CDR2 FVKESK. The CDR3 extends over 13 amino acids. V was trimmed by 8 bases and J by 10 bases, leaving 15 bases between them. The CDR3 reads CASGTLPGSPLHF. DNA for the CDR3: TGTGCCAGCGGGACATTGCCCGGCTCACCCCTCCACTTT.

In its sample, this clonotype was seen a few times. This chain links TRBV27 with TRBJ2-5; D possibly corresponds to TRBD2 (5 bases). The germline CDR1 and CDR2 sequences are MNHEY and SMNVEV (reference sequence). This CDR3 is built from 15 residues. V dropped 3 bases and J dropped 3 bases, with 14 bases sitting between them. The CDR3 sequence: CASSLGPEVEETQYF. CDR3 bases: TGTGCCAGCAGTTTGGGCCCGGAGGTAGAAGAGACCCAGTACTTC.

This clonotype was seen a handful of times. The CDR3 loop reads CASSETASNQPQHF. CDR3 in DNA: TGTGCCAGCAGCGAGACAGCTAGCAATCAGCCCCAGCATTTT. V usage is TRBV28 and J usage is TRBJ1-5; tentatively, D is TRBD1 (5 bases). Germline V gene lookup returns CDR1 MDHEN and CDR2 SYDVKM. V was shortened by 6 bases and J by 0 bases, with 9 bases between the two germline ends. The CDR3 runs to 14 residues. The full variable domain, its missing parts supplied by reference TRBV28 and TRBJ1-5, is DVKVTQSSRYLVKRTGEKVFLECVQDMDHENMFWYRQDPGLGLRLIYFSYDVKMKEKGDIPEGYSVSREKKERFSLILESASTNQTSMYLCASSETASNQPQHFGDGTRLSIL.

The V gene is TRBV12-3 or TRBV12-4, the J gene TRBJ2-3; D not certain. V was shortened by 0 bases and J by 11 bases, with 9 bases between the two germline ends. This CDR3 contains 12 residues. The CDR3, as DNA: TGTGCCAGCAGTTTAGCACAGAATCAGCAGTATTTT. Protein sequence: CASSLAQNQQYF.

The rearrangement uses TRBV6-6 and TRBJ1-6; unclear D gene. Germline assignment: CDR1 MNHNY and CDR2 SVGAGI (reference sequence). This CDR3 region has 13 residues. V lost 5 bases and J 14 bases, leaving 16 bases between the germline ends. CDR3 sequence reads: CASSPVGWQTLHF. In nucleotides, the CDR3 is TGTGCCAGCAGTCCGGTCGGGTGGCAAACCCTCCACTTT.

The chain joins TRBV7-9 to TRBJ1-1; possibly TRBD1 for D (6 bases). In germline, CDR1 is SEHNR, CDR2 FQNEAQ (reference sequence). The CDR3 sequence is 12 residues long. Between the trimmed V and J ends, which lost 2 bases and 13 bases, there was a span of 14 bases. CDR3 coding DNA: TGTGCCAGCAGCTTAAGTACAGGGTGGAGTTTCTTT. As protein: CASSLSTGWSFF.

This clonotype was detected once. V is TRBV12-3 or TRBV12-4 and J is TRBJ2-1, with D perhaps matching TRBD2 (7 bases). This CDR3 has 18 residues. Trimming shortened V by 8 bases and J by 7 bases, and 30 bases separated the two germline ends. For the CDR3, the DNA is TGTGCCAGCCGGATTCTAGTGGGCACAGGTGGGGGGGCGAATGAGCAGTTCTTC. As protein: CASRILVGTGGGANEQFF.

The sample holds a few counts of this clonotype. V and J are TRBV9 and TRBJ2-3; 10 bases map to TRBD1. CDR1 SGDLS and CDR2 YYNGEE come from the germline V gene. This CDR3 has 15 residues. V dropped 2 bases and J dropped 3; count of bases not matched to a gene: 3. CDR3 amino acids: CASSVTGGLTDTQYF. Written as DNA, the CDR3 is TGTGCCAGCAGCGTGACAGGGGGCTTAACAGATACGCAGTATTTT.

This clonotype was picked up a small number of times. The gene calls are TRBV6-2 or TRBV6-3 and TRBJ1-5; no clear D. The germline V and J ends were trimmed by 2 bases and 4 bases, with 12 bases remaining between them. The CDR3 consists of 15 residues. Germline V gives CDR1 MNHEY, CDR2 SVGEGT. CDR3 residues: CASSYRSGRNQPQHF. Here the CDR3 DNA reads TGTGCCAGCAGTTACCGGAGCGGTCGGAATCAGCCCCAGCATTTT.

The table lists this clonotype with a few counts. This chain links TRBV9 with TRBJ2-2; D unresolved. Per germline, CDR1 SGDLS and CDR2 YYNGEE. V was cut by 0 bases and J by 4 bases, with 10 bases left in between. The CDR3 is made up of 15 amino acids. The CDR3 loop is CASSVGPDFTGELFF. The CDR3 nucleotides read TGTGCCAGCAGCGTAGGCCCCGACTTCACCGGGGAGCTGTTTTTT.

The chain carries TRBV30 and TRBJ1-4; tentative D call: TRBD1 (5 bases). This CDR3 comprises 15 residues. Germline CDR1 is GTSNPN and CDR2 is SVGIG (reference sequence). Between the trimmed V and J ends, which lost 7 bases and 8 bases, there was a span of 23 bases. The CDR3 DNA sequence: TGTGCCTACACAACCGGGGCCGTAGGGAAAGAAAAACTGTTTTTT. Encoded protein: CAYTTGAVGKEKLFF.

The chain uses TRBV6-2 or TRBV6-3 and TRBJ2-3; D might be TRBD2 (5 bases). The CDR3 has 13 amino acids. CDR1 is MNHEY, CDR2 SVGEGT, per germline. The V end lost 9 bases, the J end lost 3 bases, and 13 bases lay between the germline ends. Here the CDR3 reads CASSRGRTDTQYF. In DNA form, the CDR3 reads TGTGCCAGTAGCCGAGGGCGAACAGATACGCAGTATTTT.

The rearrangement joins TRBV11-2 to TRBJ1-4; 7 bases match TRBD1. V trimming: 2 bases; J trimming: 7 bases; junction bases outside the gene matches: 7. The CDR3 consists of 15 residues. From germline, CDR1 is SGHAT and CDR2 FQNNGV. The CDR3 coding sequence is TGTGCCAGCAGCTTATTTACAGGGGAGGGTGAAAAACTGTTTTTT. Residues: CASSLFTGEGEKLFF.

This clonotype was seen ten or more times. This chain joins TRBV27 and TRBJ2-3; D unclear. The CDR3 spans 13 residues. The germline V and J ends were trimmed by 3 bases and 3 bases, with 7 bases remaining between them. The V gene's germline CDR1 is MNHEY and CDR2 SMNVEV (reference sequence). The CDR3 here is CASSLLSTDTQYF. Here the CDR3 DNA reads TGTGCCAGCAGTTTGCTCTCGACAGATACGCAGTATTTT.

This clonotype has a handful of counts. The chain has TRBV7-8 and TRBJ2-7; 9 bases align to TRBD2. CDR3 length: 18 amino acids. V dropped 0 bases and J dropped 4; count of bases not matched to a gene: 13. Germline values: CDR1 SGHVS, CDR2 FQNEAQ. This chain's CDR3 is CASSLARMRGRAEYEQYF. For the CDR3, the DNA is TGTGCCAGCAGCTTAGCGCGAATGCGCGGGAGGGCCGAGTACGAGCAGTACTTC.